This is a list of T cell receptor beta chains from one sample in a study of T-cell memory formation after mild COVID-19. TCRdb recomputed calls from the 5' RACE reads with MiXCR, one row per CDR3 protein. The table records under 450,000 distinct CDR3 sequences, more than 20% of them present only once. Sequencing was carried out using PBMCs or a T cell subset sorted from them (not recorded which). These receptors were obtained from an adult woman who had mild COVID-19 (a few samples of this study predate the infection). Cell type and time point are not known. Both conserved end residues are part of each CDR3. The D gene is left open where the match is weak. Where a row states a size, it is once, few, many or the class of an expanded clone; other rows omit it.

CDR3	DNA	V	D	size	J
CASSQWDKSTDTQYF	TGCGCCAGCAGTCAGTGGGACAAGAGCACAGATACGCAGTATTTT	TRBV23-1	NA	NA	TRBJ2-3
CASSILAGPTSYEQYF	TGTGCCAGCAGCATACTGGCGGGGCCGACCTCCTACGAGCAGTACTTC	TRBV13	NA	NA	TRBJ2-7
CASSYYGSRGEQFF	TGTGCCAGCAGTTACTACGGGAGTCGCGGTGAGCAGTTCTTC	TRBV6-6	NA	NA	TRBJ2-1
CASSFDYGYTF	TGTGCCAGCAGCTTTGACTATGGCTACACCTTC	TRBV7-9	NA	few	TRBJ1-2
CASSPGQGLRQTQYF	TGTGCCAGCAGTCCGGGACAGGGTCTGCGGCAGACCCAGTACTTC	TRBV12-3/TRBV12-4	TRBD1	NA	TRBJ2-5
CASSSGPDEQYF	TGTGCCAGCAGTTCCGGGCCGGACGAGCAGTACTTC	TRBV12-3/TRBV12-4	NA	NA	TRBJ2-7
CASSNPWDNEQFF	TGTGCCAGCAGCAACCCTTGGGACAATGAGCAGTTCTTC	TRBV7-9	NA	NA	TRBJ2-1
CARGASDTQYF	TGTGCCAGAGGGGCCTCAGATACGCAGTATTTT	TRBV2	NA	NA	TRBJ2-3
CASRQGGADYGYTF	TGTGCCAGCAGACAAGGGGGCGCCGACTATGGCTACACCTTC	TRBV25-1	TRBD1	few	TRBJ1-2
CASSLTYGLVEQYF	TGCGCCAGCAGCTTGACGTATGGGCTGGTCGAGCAGTACTTC	TRBV5-1	NA	few	TRBJ2-7
CSVPDGTAHYGYTF	TGCAGCGTGCCCGACGGAACGGCGCACTATGGCTACACCTTC	TRBV29-1	NA	NA	TRBJ1-2
CASSPPGGGQPQHF	TGTGCCAGCTCACCACCGGGGGGAGGACAGCCCCAGCATTTT	TRBV18	NA	NA	TRBJ1-5
CSGGQNYAGELFF	TGCAGCGGCGGACAGAACTACGCCGGGGAGCTGTTTTTT	TRBV29-1	NA	many	TRBJ2-2
CASGDLDNEQFF	TGTGCCTCGGGCGACCTAGACAATGAGCAGTTCTTC	TRBV30	NA	few	TRBJ2-1
CASSPTNRVGSYEQYF	TGTGCCAGCAGCCCCACCAACAGGGTAGGGTCCTACGAGCAGTACTTC	TRBV11-2	NA	few	TRBJ2-7
CASSLDRMNTEAFF	TGTGCCAGCAGCTTGGACAGGATGAACACTGAAGCTTTCTTT	TRBV7-3	TRBD1	few	TRBJ1-1
CSDGYRLNTEAFF	TGCAGCGACGGATACAGACTGAACACTGAAGCTTTCTTT	TRBV29-1	NA	NA	TRBJ1-1
CSARGKIGQGTYEQYF	TGCAGTGCTAGAGGAAAAATCGGACAGGGGACCTACGAGCAGTACTTC	TRBV20-1	TRBD1	NA	TRBJ2-7
CAWSLLAGGRDTQYF	TGTGCCTGGAGCCTACTAGCGGGAGGGAGAGATACGCAGTATTTT	TRBV30	TRBD2	few	TRBJ2-3
CASSQPGGEETQYF	TGCGCCAGCAGCCAGCCCGGGGGGGAAGAGACCCAGTACTTC	TRBV5-1	TRBD2	few	TRBJ2-5
CASSPPGTAGGINEQYF	TGTGCCAGCTCACCACCGGGGACGGCAGGGGGCATCAACGAGCAGTACTTC	TRBV18	TRBD1	NA	TRBJ2-7
CASSRGLAPYNEQFF	TGCGCCAGCAGCAGGGGACTAGCGCCCTACAATGAGCAGTTCTTC	TRBV5-1	TRBD2	NA	TRBJ2-1
CASSLQGRHEQYF	TGTGCCAGCAGCTTACAGGGTCGCCACGAGCAGTACTTC	TRBV11-2	NA	NA	TRBJ2-7
CSARAYPSGGEQFF	TGCAGTGCTAGAGCTTATCCTTCGGGCGGTGAGCAGTTCTTC	TRBV20-1	NA	few	TRBJ2-1
CASSQYRGGLAGPNTGELFF	TGTGCCAGCAGCCAATACAGGGGAGGGCTAGCGGGCCCGAACACCGGGGAGCTGTTTTTT	TRBV21-1	NA	few	TRBJ2-2
CASSLEGRTGELFF	TGTGCCAGCAGCTTAGAGGGACGAACCGGGGAGCTGTTTTTT	TRBV7-2	NA	NA	TRBJ2-2
CASSFSDRVPETQYF	TGTGCCAGCAGCTTTTCGGACAGGGTTCCAGAGACCCAGTACTTC	TRBV7-2	TRBD1	few	TRBJ2-5
CSIGLAGNNEQFF	TGCAGCATTGGACTAGCGGGGAACAATGAGCAGTTCTTC	TRBV29-1	TRBD2	NA	TRBJ2-1
CASSYRPGTDLNTEAFF	TGTGCCAGCAGTTACCGACCCGGGACAGACTTGAACACTGAAGCTTTCTTT	TRBV6-5	TRBD1	NA	TRBJ1-1
CASSRGVTFGARNSPLHF	TGTGCCAGCAGCCGAGGGGTTACCTTCGGGGCGAGGAATTCACCCCTCCACTTT	TRBV3-1	NA	once	TRBJ1-6
CASSDSAEGTYNEQFF	TGTGCCAGCAGTGACTCTGCAGAAGGTACATACAATGAGCAGTTCTTC	TRBV6-4	NA	NA	TRBJ2-1
CSARLAGGDTQYF	TGCAGTGCCCGACTAGCGGGAGGAGATACGCAGTATTTT	TRBV20-1	TRBD2	few	TRBJ2-3
CASSLVIRSGANVLTF	TGCGCCAGCAGCTTGGTGATCCGCTCTGGGGCCAACGTCCTGACTTTC	TRBV5-1	NA	few	TRBJ2-6
CASSLGQGALRNTIYF	TGCGCCAGCAGCTTGGGACAGGGGGCTCTCAGAAACACCATATATTTT	TRBV5-1	TRBD1	NA	TRBJ1-3
CASSSTDSLAKNIQYF	TGTGCCAGCAGTTCGACGGACAGCCTAGCCAAAAACATTCAGTACTTC	TRBV12-3/TRBV12-4	NA	few	TRBJ2-4
CATSDTATGEGYEQYF	TGTGCCACCAGTGATACCGCAACAGGGGAAGGCTACGAGCAGTACTTC	TRBV24-1	TRBD1	few	TRBJ2-7
CASRTVAGARDDQYF	TGCGCCAGCAGGACCGTAGCGGGGGCAAGAGACGACCAGTACTTC	TRBV5-1	TRBD2	NA	TRBJ2-5
CASSSRGPYNEQFF	TGTGCCAGCAGCTCCAGGGGCCCCTACAATGAGCAGTTCTTC	TRBV7-6	NA	many	TRBJ2-1
CASSTQGQGIYNEQFF	TGTGCCAGCAGTACCCAGGGACAGGGGATCTACAATGAGCAGTTCTTC	TRBV6-5	TRBD1	NA	TRBJ2-1
CASGQGILSGANVLTF	TGTGCCAGCGGCCAGGGCATCCTCTCTGGGGCCAACGTCCTGACTTTC	TRBV12-3/TRBV12-4	NA	NA	TRBJ2-6
CSVDGTGVSSYEQYF	TGCAGCGTTGACGGGACAGGGGTAAGCTCCTACGAGCAGTACTTC	TRBV29-1	TRBD1	few	TRBJ2-7
CASSLTVMVGELFF	TGTGCCAGCAGCTTAACCGTTATGGTCGGGGAGCTGTTTTTT	TRBV5-5	NA	NA	TRBJ2-2
CASRATGTGPRYGYTF	TGTGCCAGCAGGGCAACCGGGACAGGACCTCGCTATGGCTACACCTTC	TRBV2	TRBD1	many	TRBJ1-2
CSVEDRTSPEGDTQYF	TGCAGCGTTGAAGATCGGACTAGCCCTGAAGGAGATACGCAGTATTTT	TRBV29-1	TRBD2	few	TRBJ2-3
CAWRRMDTPRLTEAFF	TGTGCCTGGAGGCGTATGGACACCCCCAGGTTAACTGAAGCTTTCTTT	TRBV30	NA	NA	TRBJ1-1
CASTQTSATDTQYF	TGTGCCAGCACCCAGACTAGCGCCACAGATACGCAGTATTTT	TRBV7-2	TRBD2	NA	TRBJ2-3
CASSQPDQETQYF	TGCGCCAGCAGCCAACCAGACCAAGAGACCCAGTACTTC	TRBV4-1	NA	NA	TRBJ2-5
CASSQDGSPGELFF	TGTGCCAGCAGCCAAGACGGATCCCCCGGGGAGCTGTTTTTT	TRBV3-1	NA	NA	TRBJ2-2
CSARVGARSTDTQYF	TGCAGTGCTAGAGTGGGAGCGCGCAGCACAGATACGCAGTATTTT	TRBV20-1	NA	few	TRBJ2-3
CASSFGERGEQFF	TGTGCCAGCAGCTTTGGGGAGCGGGGTGAGCAGTTCTTC	TRBV11-3	TRBD2	NA	TRBJ2-1
CASSRGQIEQFF	TGTGCCAGCAGCCGTGGACAGATTGAGCAGTTCTTC	TRBV3-1	NA	NA	TRBJ2-1
CASSPETGESTDTQYF	TGTGCCAGCAGTCCCGAGACAGGGGAGTCCACAGATACGCAGTATTTT	TRBV25-1	TRBD1	few	TRBJ2-3
CASSLGDTRRFEQFF	TGTGCCAGCAGTTTAGGGGACACCCGGAGGTTTGAGCAGTTCTTC	TRBV27	NA	NA	TRBJ2-1
CASSRTPAPQETQYF	TGTGCCAGCAGCCGAACCCCGGCTCCACAAGAGACCCAGTACTTC	TRBV7-2	NA	few	TRBJ2-5
CASSNGNYNEQFF	TGTGCCAGTAGCAACGGGAATTACAATGAGCAGTTCTTC	TRBV19	NA	many	TRBJ2-1
CSVGQAPLYGYTF	TGCAGCGTCGGGCAGGCTCCTCTCTATGGCTACACCTTC	TRBV29-1	NA	NA	TRBJ1-2
CSARGGTYPLREQYF	TGCAGTGCTAGAGGGGGGACCTACCCCCTACGAGAGCAGTACTTC	TRBV20-1	NA	few	TRBJ2-7
CASSLSYGAIGWHEQYF	TGTGCCAGCAGTTTATCGTACGGGGCAATCGGGTGGCACGAGCAGTACTTC	TRBV27	NA	NA	TRBJ2-7
CAISESGTAARGGYTF	TGTGCCATCAGTGAGTCGGGGACAGCAGCTAGAGGTGGCTACACCTTC	TRBV10-3	TRBD1	few	TRBJ1-2
CASNVGDRIHNEQFF	TGTGCCAGCAACGTAGGGGACAGGATCCACAATGAGCAGTTCTTC	TRBV9	TRBD1	NA	TRBJ2-1